The rows below give T cell receptor beta chains drawn from one sample of a study of blood T cell repertoires in COVID-19. This table comes from immunoSEQ multiplex PCR, and its TCRdb copy is limited to in-frame clones, with some not included. The sample holds about half a million clones, approximately 92% seen once. Sequenced input: peripheral blood. The source of these receptors is a man aged 18 to 30 with COVID-19, enrolled during active disease. CDR3s include the opening cysteine and the closing phenylalanine or tryptophan. A D gene is named only where the DNA matches it firmly. Where a row states a size, it is once, few, many or the class of an expanded clone; other rows omit it.

d_call	v_call	j_call	clone_size	cdr3_nt	cdr3_aa
.	TRBV2	TRBJ2-1	.	TGTGCCAGCAGGGAAAAGCGGGCCGACTACAATGAGCAGTTCTTC	CASREKRADYNEQFF
TRBD2	TRBV5-4	TRBJ2-5	.	TGTGCCAGCAGCTTGGATCTTGCGGGAGGGTTACGGGAGACCCAGTACTTC	CASSLDLAGGLRETQYF
.	TRBV5-4	TRBJ1-1	.	TGTGCCAGCAGCTTGGGTACGGGAGGCCCGCGGACTGAAGCTTTCTTT	CASSLGTGGPRTEAFF
.	TRBV5-6	TRBJ1-2	.	TGTGCCAGCAGCTTGGAGGGGTCCCTCTATGGCTACACCTTC	CASSLEGSLYGYTF
TRBD2	TRBV6-5	TRBJ2-7	.	TGTGCCAGCAGACCCGGGACTAGCGGGGTCTACGAGCAGTACTTC	CASRPGTSGVYEQYF
.	TRBV18	TRBJ2-1	.	TGTGCCAGCTCACCTTTACCACCTCAGGGGTACAATGAGCAGTTCTTC	CASSPLPPQGYNEQFF
.	TRBV11-2	TRBJ2-7	.	TGTGCCAGCAGCGTAGCACAGGGACCCTACGAGCAGTACTTC	CASSVAQGPYEQYF
.	TRBV7-9	TRBJ1-2	.	TGTGCCAGCAGCCCGCGACAGGAAAACTATGGCTACACCTTC	CASSPRQENYGYTF
TRBD2	TRBV2	TRBJ2-7	.	TGTGCCAGCAGTCCCGCTAGCGGGGGGAGGACCTACGAGCAGTACTTC	CASSPASGGRTYEQYF
TRBD1	TRBV5-1	TRBJ2-2	.	TGCGCCAGTACGCCTACAGGGGGCGGCACCGGGGAGCTGTTTTTT	CASTPTGGGTGELFF
TRBD2	TRBV2	TRBJ2-1	.	TGTGCCAGCAGGAACGTAGCGGGGGGCCTCGGCGTGTTCTTC	CASRNVAGGLGVFF
TRBD2	TRBV5-1	TRBJ2-7	.	TGCGCCAGCAGCCTACTAGCGGGGCCCTACGAGCAGTACTTC	CASSLLAGPYEQYF
.	TRBV5-1	TRBJ2-7	.	TGCGCCAGCAGCCTCGGGGTCAACTACGAGCAGTACTTC	CASSLGVNYEQYF
TRBD1	TRBV11-2	TRBJ2-7	.	TGTGCCAGCAGCCCAGGACAGGGGTACGAGCAGTACTTC	CASSPGQGYEQYF
.	TRBV10-2	TRBJ1-1	few	TGCGCCAGCAGTGTGAATTCACAGGTTAGTGGCACTGAAGCTTTCTTT	CASSVNSQVSGTEAFF
.	TRBV21-1	TRBJ2-7	.	TGTGCCAGCAGCAAAGCGCGAAGGAGCTCCTACGAGCAGTACTTC	CASSKARRSSYEQYF
TRBD2	TRBV5-5	TRBJ2-1	once	TGTGCCAGCCGGACTAGCGGGAGGGCCAATGAGCAGTTCTTC	CASRTSGRANEQFF
TRBD2	TRBV11-2	TRBJ2-1	once	TGTGCCAGCAGCGAACTAGCGGGAGGGCTGGGTGAGCAGTTCTTC	CASSELAGGLGEQFF
.	TRBV5-4	TRBJ2-7	few	TGTGCCAGCAGCTTGAACGGGAACTACGAGCAGTACTTC	CASSLNGNYEQYF
TRBD1	TRBV11-2	TRBJ2-5	.	TGTGCCAGCAGCGAAGACAGGGGGCGACAGGAGACCCAGTACTTC	CASSEDRGRQETQYF
TRBD1	TRBV6-6	TRBJ1-3	.	TGTGCCAGCAGTCAGAACCCCTGGACAGGGGATGGAAACACCATATATTTT	CASSQNPWTGDGNTIYF
TRBD1	TRBV27	TRBJ2-7	.	TGTGCCAGCAGTTTATTTCGGGACAGCGAGCAGTACTTC	CASSLFRDSEQYF
TRBD1	TRBV9	TRBJ1-2	.	TGTGCCAGCCAGGGACAGGGATTGGACAGAAATGGCTACACCTTC	CASQGQGLDRNGYTF
TRBD1	TRBV3-1/TRBV3-2	TRBJ2-5	.	TGTGCCAGCAGCCTAGGACAGGATGGAAAGACCCAGTACTTC	CASSLGQDGKTQYF
.	TRBV7-7	TRBJ2-2	once	TGTGCCAGCTATATAGAAAACACCGGGGAGCTGTTTTTT	CASYIENTGELFF
TRBD1	TRBV18	TRBJ2-6	.	TGTGCCAGCTCACTCATCCCGGGACAGCCTGCGGTGACAGGGGCCAACGTCCTGACTTTC	CASSLIPGQPAVTGANVLTF
.	TRBV19	TRBJ2-1	.	TGTGCCAGTAGTAGGGTCCCAACGGGAGTGTGGAATGAGCAGTTCTTC	CASSRVPTGVWNEQFF
.	TRBV2	TRBJ2-2	few	TGTGCCAGCAAGAGGACAGAGAACACCGGGGAGCTGTTTTTT	CASKRTENTGELFF
TRBD1	TRBV11-2	TRBJ1-2	.	TGTGCCAGCAGCTCGGGACAGGGAGCTAACTATGGCTACACCTTC	CASSSGQGANYGYTF
.	TRBV7-9	TRBJ1-6	.	TGTGCCAGCAGCCGCAGGGGAAATTCACCCCTCCACTTT	CASSRRGNSPLHF
TRBD2	TRBV11-3	TRBJ2-1	.	TGTGCCAGCAGCTTGCGGCGGGAGGGAGGAGGCAATGAGCAGTTCTTC	CASSLRREGGGNEQFF
TRBD2	TRBV6-5	TRBJ2-3	.	TGTGCCAGCAGTTACTCGACTAGCGGCACAGATACGCAGTATTTT	CASSYSTSGTDTQYF
TRBD2	TRBV11-3	TRBJ2-1	.	TGTGCCAGCAGCTTAGAGAGCCAAGAGGGACTAGCGGGAGGATCGTTCTTC	CASSLESQEGLAGGSFF
TRBD1	TRBV6-5	TRBJ1-2	few	TGTGCCAGCAGTACCGGCCAGGGGGATGGCTACACCTTC	CASSTGQGDGYTF
.	TRBV2	TRBJ2-1	.	TGTGCCAGCAGCTTTGCGGGCAATGAGCAGTTCTTC	CASSFAGNEQFF
.	TRBV4-1	TRBJ2-7	once	TGCGCCAGCAGCCTCGGGTCGGGCTCCTACGAGCAGTACTTC	CASSLGSGSYEQYF
.	TRBV7-9	TRBJ2-2	.	TGTGCCAGCAGCGTCAGGAACGGGGAGCTGTTTTTT	CASSVRNGELFF
.	TRBV28	TRBJ2-1	.	TGTGCCAGCAGCCGTCCGGGTTCACAATGGCAGTTCTTC	CASSRPGSQWQFF
.	TRBV21-1	TRBJ2-1	.	TGTGCCAGCACCAAGAGTGGGGGGTGTATGAACAATGAGCAGTTCTTC	CASTKSGGCMNNEQFF
TRBD2	TRBV5-1	TRBJ2-5	.	TGCGCCAGCAGCTTGGTCAGCGGGGGGCAAGAGACCCAGTACTTC	CASSLVSGGQETQYF
.	TRBV10-3	TRBJ2-7	.	TGTGCCATCAGTGAGCCGGCTAGAGGCTACGAGCAGTACTTC	CAISEPARGYEQYF
TRBD1	TRBV10-3	TRBJ1-1	.	TGTGCCATCAGTCCTTCAGGGGGGAGCACTGAAGCTTTCTTT	CAISPSGGSTEAFF
.	TRBV2	TRBJ2-7	.	TGTGCCAGCAGTCCCCAGGGGAGTGCCTACGAGCAGTACTTC	CASSPQGSAYEQYF
TRBD1	TRBV6-5	TRBJ1-2	.	TGTGCCAGCAGTTACCTGACAGGGGGCTATGGCTACACCTTC	CASSYLTGGYGYTF
TRBD1	TRBV30	TRBJ1-5	.	TGTGCCTGGAGTGTACAAGGGGGCCGGCAGCCCCAGCATTTT	CAWSVQGGRQPQHF
TRBD1	TRBV18	TRBJ2-1	.	TGTGCCAGCTCACCTCAGGGGGCTAATGAGCAGTTCTTC	CASSPQGANEQFF
.	TRBV5-5	TRBJ2-5	.	TGTGCCAGCAGCTTATCTAGGGGCCTCCAAGAGACCCAGTACTTC	CASSLSRGLQETQYF
.	TRBV30	TRBJ2-1	.	TGTGCCTGGACCAACCCCCTTGTACACCGTTACAATGAGCAGTTCTTC	CAWTNPLVHRYNEQFF
.	TRBV5-1	TRBJ1-5	.	TGCGCCAGCAGCTTAACAGCGGACAATCAGCCCCAGCATTTT	CASSLTADNQPQHF
TRBD1	TRBV5-1	TRBJ2-2	.	TGCGCCAGCAGCTATATAGGACAGGGTAAAACCGGGGAGCTGTTTTTT	CASSYIGQGKTGELFF
.	TRBV28	TRBJ1-1	.	TGTGCCAGCAGTTTCATGTTTAGAACCCACACTGAAGCTTTCTTT	CASSFMFRTHTEAFF
.	TRBV4-1	TRBJ2-7	.	TGCGCCAGCAGCCAAGATCCCACTGGTCCGACAATCTCCTACGAGCAGTACTTC	CASSQDPTGPTISYEQYF
TRBD2	TRBV3-1/TRBV3-2	TRBJ2-7	.	TGTGCCAGCAGCCAACTTGGGACTAGCGTGTACGAGCAGTACTTC	CASSQLGTSVYEQYF